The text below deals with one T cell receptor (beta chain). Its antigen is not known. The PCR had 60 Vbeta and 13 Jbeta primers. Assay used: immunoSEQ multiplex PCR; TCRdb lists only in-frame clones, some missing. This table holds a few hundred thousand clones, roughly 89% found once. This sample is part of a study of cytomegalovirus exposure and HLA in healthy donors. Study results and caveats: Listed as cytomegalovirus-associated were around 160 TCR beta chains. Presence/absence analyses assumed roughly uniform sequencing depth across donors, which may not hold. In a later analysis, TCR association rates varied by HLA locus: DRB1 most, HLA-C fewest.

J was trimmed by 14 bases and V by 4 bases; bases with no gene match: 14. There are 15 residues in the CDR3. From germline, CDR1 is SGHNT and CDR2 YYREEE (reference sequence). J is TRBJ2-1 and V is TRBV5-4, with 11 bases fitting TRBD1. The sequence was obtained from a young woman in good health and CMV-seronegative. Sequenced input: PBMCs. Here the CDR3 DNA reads TGTGCCAGCAGCCGTAGAGGGGGACAGGGGGACGAGGAGTTCTTC. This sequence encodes CASSRRGGQGDEEFF. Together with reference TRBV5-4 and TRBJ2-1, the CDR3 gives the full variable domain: ETGVTQSPTHLIKTRGQQVTLRCSSQSGHNTVSWYQQALGQGPQFIFQYYREEENGRGNFPPRFSGLQFPNYSSELNVNALELDDSALYLCASSRRGGQGDEEFFGPGTRLTVL.